These T cell receptor beta chains were read from a single sample in a study of blood T cell repertoires in COVID-19. Only in-frame clones appear in the TCRdb table, and some are missing; sequencing was by immunoSEQ multiplex PCR. The sample shows some 220,000 clones, approximately 85% of them seen only once. Sequenced input: peripheral blood. The receptors come from a woman between 65 and 79 years old with COVID-19, enrolled during active disease. Each CDR3 is given with its conserved first and last residue. Each record gives: V gene, J gene, clone size, D gene, CDR3 protein, CDR3 DNA. A D gene is named only where the DNA matches it firmly. Clone size is not always given. Where it is, it says once, few, many or a class for expanded clones.

>TRBV2|TRBJ2-6|NA|NA
CASSEGANAGANVLTF
TGTGCCAGCAGTGAAGGTGCGAATGCTGGGGCCAACGTCCTGACTTTC
>TRBV5-8|TRBJ1-1|few|NA
CASRLTSLRAFF
TGTGCCAGCAGATTAACGTCCCTCCGGGCTTTCTTT
>TRBV28|TRBJ1-4|NA|NA
CASSSSAAGLREKLFF
TGTGCCAGCAGTTCCTCCGCCGCGGGACTACGAGAAAAACTGTTTTTT
>TRBV7-2|TRBJ2-1|NA|TRBD2
CASSFRLAGGAYEQFF
TGTGCCAGCAGCTTTAGACTAGCGGGAGGGGCCTATGAGCAGTTCTTC
>TRBV3-1/TRBV3-2|TRBJ2-1|NA|NA
CASSQGLAVYNEQFF
TGTGCCAGCAGCCAAGGGTTAGCGGTGTACAATGAGCAGTTCTTC
>TRBV2|TRBJ1-1|once|TRBD1
CASRRQGANTEAFF
TGTGCCAGCAGGAGACAGGGGGCGAACACTGAAGCTTTCTTT
>TRBV3-1/TRBV3-2|TRBJ2-5|once|NA
CASSQQGGEETQYF
TGTGCCAGCAGCCAACAGGGAGGAGAAGAGACCCAGTACTTC
>TRBV5-1|TRBJ1-2|NA|TRBD1
CASSFEGQPYGYTF
TGCGCCAGCAGCTTCGAGGGACAGCCCTATGGCTACACCTTC
>TRBV5-3|TRBJ1-4|NA|NA
CARSLGRTLKSTNEKLFF
TGTGCCAGAAGCTTGGGACGGACTCTGAAGTCAACTAATGAAAAACTGTTTTTT
>TRBV18|TRBJ2-5|NA|TRBD1
CASSPRTGIETQYF
TGTGCCAGCTCTCCCAGGACAGGGATAGAGACCCAGTACTTC
>TRBV5-1|TRBJ1-6|NA|NA
CASSLSSRNNSPLHF
TGCGCCAGCAGCTTGTCCAGCAGGAATAATTCACCCCTCCACTTT
>TRBV7-3|TRBJ2-3|NA|NA
CASSPSGGSTDTQYF
TGTGCCAGCAGCCCTTCGGGCGGGAGCACAGATACGCAGTATTTT
>TRBV27|TRBJ1-3|NA|NA
CASSLEQRIVSGNTIYF
TGTGCCAGCAGTTTGGAGCAAAGGATCGTCTCTGGAAACACCATATATTTT
>TRBV28|TRBJ2-5|NA|NA
CASSSRRDPHRTQYF
TGTGCCAGCAGTTCCCGCCGGGATCCCCACCGGACCCAGTACTTC
>TRBV9|TRBJ1-5|NA|TRBD1
CASSAPRRGRNQPQHF
TGTGCCAGCAGCGCTCCGAGGAGGGGGCGCAATCAGCCCCAGCATTTT
>TRBV30|TRBJ1-1|NA|TRBD1
CAWGGQGLKAFF
TGTGCCTGGGGGGGACAGGGATTAAAAGCTTTCTTT
>TRBV24-1|TRBJ1-2|NA|NA
CATSDPGTRGYTF
TGTGCCACCAGTGATCCCGGGACTCGTGGCTACACCTTC
>TRBV7-8|TRBJ2-5|once|NA
CASSPVGSQTQYF
TGTGCCAGCAGCCCCGTCGGGAGTCAGACCCAGTACTTC
>TRBV19|TRBJ1-2|NA|TRBD1
CASSRVSTGEYGYTF
TGTGCCAGTAGTAGAGTCTCGACAGGGGAATATGGCTACACCTTC
>TRBV7-3|TRBJ2-6|NA|NA
CASSLEGSGANVLTF
TGTGCCAGCAGCTTAGAGGGTAGTGGGGCCAACGTCCTGACTTTC
>TRBV6-1|TRBJ2-7|NA|TRBD1
CASSAPPGQGLRYEQYF
TGTGCCAGCAGTGCACCTCCTGGACAGGGTCTTAGATACGAGCAGTACTTC
>TRBV6-1|TRBJ1-4|NA|TRBD1
CASSEFRDRGVYNEKLFF
TGTGCCAGCAGTGAATTCCGGGACAGGGGGGTTTATAATGAAAAACTGTTTTTT
>TRBV27|TRBJ2-1|NA|TRBD2
CASSPRLRSSGGPRQYNEQFF
TGTGCCAGCAGTCCGAGGTTACGGTCTAGCGGGGGGCCCAGACAGTACAATGAGCAGTTCTTC
>TRBV7-3|TRBJ1-5|NA|NA
CASGGGRNQPQHF
TGTGCCAGCGGCGGGGGCCGGAATCAGCCCCAGCATTTT
>TRBV4-2|TRBJ2-1|many|TRBD2
CASSQDTSGAYNEQFF
TGTGCCAGCAGCCAAGATACTAGCGGGGCCTACAATGAGCAGTTCTTC
>TRBV12-3/TRBV12-4|TRBJ2-7|NA|NA
CASSLLGLYEQYF
TGTGCCAGCAGTTTATTGGGACTCTACGAGCAGTACTTC
>TRBV28|TRBJ2-7|NA|NA
CASSLSPGGPSYEQYF
TGTGCCAGCAGTTTATCGCCCGGGGGGCCTTCCTACGAGCAGTACTTC
>TRBV5-5|TRBJ2-7|NA|NA
CASSEYIRQWSEQYF
TGTGCCAGCAGCGAATACATACGCCAATGGTCCGAGCAGTACTTC
>TRBV18|TRBJ2-7|NA|TRBD2
CASSPKSLAGTYEQYF
TGTGCCAGCTCACCAAAGTCACTAGCGGGGACCTACGAGCAGTACTTC
>TRBV7-2|TRBJ2-2|NA|NA
CASSRERSRTGELFF
TGTGCCAGCAGCAGGGAGCGTAGTCGGACCGGGGAGCTGTTTTTT
>TRBV18|TRBJ2-7|NA|TRBD2
CASSPGLLSYEQYF
TGTGCCAGCTCACCGGGACTACTATCCTACGAGCAGTACTTC
>TRBV9|TRBJ2-2|NA|TRBD2
CASRRAGVDTGELFF
TGTGCCAGCAGACGAGCGGGAGTAGACACCGGGGAGCTGTTTTTT
>TRBV29-1|TRBJ1-2|NA|NA
CSVGTILNYGYTF
TGCAGCGTTGGGACAATTCTAAACTATGGCTACACCTTC
>TRBV11-2|TRBJ2-7|NA|TRBD1
CASSLGRDRGPSSYEQYF
TGTGCCAGCAGCCTAGGCCGTGACAGGGGGCCTTCTTCCTACGAGCAGTACTTC
>TRBV7-2|TRBJ1-1|NA|NA
CASSFKEDTEAFF
TGTGCCAGCAGCTTTAAGGAGGACACTGAAGCTTTCTTT
>TRBV18|TRBJ1-1|NA|NA
CASAQRADTEAFF
TGTGCCAGCGCCCAGAGGGCGGACACTGAAGCTTTCTTT
>TRBV3-1/TRBV3-2|TRBJ2-7|NA|NA
CASSQNIAVSYEQYF
TGTGCCAGCAGCCAGAATATAGCGGTTTCCTACGAGCAGTACTTC
>TRBV19|TRBJ2-3|NA|TRBD2
CASSIPAGGLSTQYF
TGTGCCAGTAGTATTCCAGCGGGAGGTCTGAGTACGCAGTATTTT
>TRBV7-9|TRBJ2-1|NA|NA
CASSLVTKSYNEQFF
TGTGCCAGCAGCTTAGTGACTAAGTCCTACAATGAGCAGTTCTTC
>TRBV4-1|TRBJ2-7|NA|NA
CASSLAQSWEAYSYEQYF
TGCGCCAGCAGCCTCGCGCAGAGTTGGGAGGCCTATTCCTACGAGCAGTACTTC
>TRBV9|TRBJ1-6|NA|TRBD1
CASSVGRDRNSPLHF
TGTGCCAGCAGCGTAGGTCGGGACAGGAATTCACCCCTCCACTTT
>TRBV6-6|TRBJ1-1|NA|NA
CASITPGNTEAFF
TGTGCCAGCATAACCCCAGGGAACACTGAAGCTTTCTTT
>TRBV5-4|TRBJ2-2|NA|TRBD2
CASSLGGLAGSAGELFF
TGTGCCAGCAGCTTGGGAGGGCTAGCGGGATCGGCCGGGGAGCTGTTTTTT
>TRBV9|TRBJ2-3|NA|NA
CASSVAGRLGADTQYF
TGTGCCAGCAGCGTAGCGGGGAGGTTAGGCGCAGATACGCAGTATTTT
>TRBV2|TRBJ1-2|NA|NA
CASSAGAYGYTF
TGTGCCAGCAGTGCGGGAGCCTATGGCTACACCTTC
>TRBV7-9|TRBJ2-3|few|NA
CASSLTATNLLDTQYF
TGTGCCAGCAGCTTAACAGCGACTAATCTTCTAGATACGCAGTATTTT
>TRBV28|TRBJ1-6|NA|NA
CASSPPPGGNSPLHF
TGTGCCAGCAGTCCGCCCCCGGGAGGCAATTCACCCCTCCACTTT
>TRBV9|TRBJ1-4|few|NA
CASSEDSATNEKLFF
TGTGCCAGCAGCGAAGACAGTGCAACTAATGAAAAACTGTTTTTT
>TRBV3-1/TRBV3-2|TRBJ1-2|NA|TRBD1
CASSQDPGQVYGYTF
TGTGCCAGCAGCCAAGACCCGGGACAGGTCTATGGCTACACCTTC